Each of the 18 T cell receptor beta chains below was sequenced from the same sample in a study of blood T cell repertoires in COVID-19. Libraries were prepared by immunoSEQ multiplex PCR; TCRdb keeps only in-frame clonotypes and omits some of them. The data show under 200,000 clones, around 90% seen once. The specimen sequenced was peripheral blood. These TCRs come from a man aged 45-60 years with acute or convalescent COVID-19.

This chain connects TRBV10-3 to TRBJ2-3; D may be TRBD1 (5 bases). V shed 2 bases and J shed 2 bases, with 17 bases lying between them. Germline loops: CDR1 ENHRY, CDR2 SYGVKD. The CDR3 totals 17 residues. CDR3 residues: CAISEGAGLGFTDTQYF. The CDR3 coding sequence is TGTGCCATCAGTGAGGGGGCAGGGCTGGGGTTCACAGATACGCAGTATTTT.

The chain combines TRBV15 with TRBJ2-3, with D possibly being TRBD1 (5 bases). The CDR3 is 15 residues long. Trimming took 2 bases from V and 2 from J, leaving 11 bases between them. Germline values: CDR1 LNHNV, CDR2 YYDKDF (reference sequence). CDR3 sequence reads: CATSRSGQLTDTQYF. In DNA, the CDR3 is TGTGCCACCAGCAGATCAGGGCAGCTCACAGATACGCAGTATTTT.

The V call is TRBV7-9, the J call TRBJ1-2; 7 bases fit TRBD1. Per the germline V gene, CDR1 is SEHNR and CDR2 is FQNEAQ (reference sequence). This CDR3 is built from 17 residues. Unmatched junction bases numbered 13, after V lost 4 bases and J lost 2 bases. CDR3 in DNA: TGTGCCAGCAGCTCAGTAGGGACAGACCCTAAAAACTATGGCTACACCTTC. Its protein product is CASSSVGTDPKNYGYTF.

This chain links TRBV9 with TRBJ2-1; TRBD1 matches 8 bases. This CDR3 region has 18 residues. Germline CDR1 SGDLS, CDR2 YYNGEE. The ends lost 3 bases at V and 2 bases at J; junction bases unmatched: 13. The CDR3 loop reads CASSADGWADRAYNEQFF. In DNA, the CDR3 is TGTGCCAGCAGCGCCGACGGTTGGGCGGACAGGGCCTACAATGAGCAGTTCTTC.

This clone was seen only once. This chain connects TRBV6-6 to TRBJ2-1; tentative D call: TRBD1 (6 bases). The CDR3 contains 15 residues. The germline V gene has CDR1 MNHNY and CDR2 SVGAGI (reference sequence). V lost 6 bases and J lost 9, with 21 bases in between. CDR3 sequence (DNA): TGTGCCAGCAGCCCTGGGGGCCGCCTGACGGGTGAGCAGTTCTTC. It translates to CASSPGGRLTGEQFF.

In its sample, this clone was seen once. V gene TRBV24-1 combines with J gene TRBJ2-3; unclear D gene. Trimming shortened V by 3 bases and J by 6 bases, and 9 bases separated the two germline ends. There are 13 residues in the CDR3. Germline V gene sequence: CDR1 KGHDR, CDR2 SFDVKD. The CDR3 DNA is TGTGCCACCAGTGATCCAATCCGGGATACGCAGTATTTT. Its translation is CATSDPIRDTQYF.

This rearrangement joins TRBV5-8 to TRBJ1-2, with 10 bases matching TRBD1. J was trimmed by 4 bases and V by 4 bases; bases with no gene match: 7. The CDR3 runs to 15 residues. The germline CDR1 and CDR2 sequences are SGHTS and YDEGEE. The CDR3 is CASSPRDRGGYGYTF. CDR3 nucleotide sequence: TGTGCCAGCAGCCCCCGGGACAGGGGAGGCTATGGCTACACCTTC.

The chain employs TRBV6-1 and TRBJ2-3; 11 bases map to TRBD2. The J segment lost 3 bases and the V segment lost 4 bases, leaving 3 bases of the junction unmatched. Germline V lookup: CDR1 MNHNS, CDR2 SASEGT. The CDR3 is 15 residues long. The CDR3 DNA sequence: TGTGCCAGCAGTGTAGCGGGAGGGCCGACAGATACGCAGTATTTT. This gives the protein CASSVAGGPTDTQYF.

The rearrangement uses TRBV9 and TRBJ2-2; D remains ambiguous. Germline CDR1 and CDR2: SGDLS and YYNGEE. There are 16 residues in the CDR3. V gave up 0 bases and J gave up 1 base, with 10 bases separating them. The CDR3 spells CASSVAGRRNTGELFF. CDR3 nucleotides: TGTGCCAGCAGCGTAGCTGGGCGCAGGAACACCGGGGAGCTGTTTTTT. Combining the CDR3 with reference TRBV9 and TRBJ2-2 gives the whole variable domain DSGVTQTPKHLITATGQRVTLRCSPRSGDLSVYWYQQSLDQGLQFLIQYYNGEERAKGNILERFSAQQFPDLHSELNLSSLELGDSALYFCASSVAGRRNTGELFFGEGSRLTVL.

This chain uses TRBV7-2 with TRBJ1-2; 7 positions agree with TRBD1. The CDR3 is 15 amino acids. The junction had 10 bases not matched to a gene; V was cut back by 5 bases and J by 4 bases. The V gene's germline CDR1 is SGHTA and CDR2 FQGNSA. The DNA for the CDR3 is TGTGCCAGCAGCCAACCAGAGTGGGACAGCTATGGCTACACCTTC. This codes for CASSQPEWDSYGYTF.

This chain joins TRBV7-9 and TRBJ2-5; 9 bases are a match to TRBD2. The V and J ends lost 3 bases and 5 bases, in that order; junction bases with no gene match: 7. Germline CDR1 and CDR2: SEHNR and FQNEAQ (reference sequence). The CDR3 consists of 15 residues. The CDR3 DNA sequence: TGTGCCAGCAGCTTTGTAGCGGGAGTGGGGGAGACCCAGTACTTC. Amino acid sequence: CASSFVAGVGETQYF.

This chain joins TRBV28 and TRBJ1-6; D is unclear. The V and J ends lost 2 bases and 4 bases respectively, with 9 bases between them. CDR1 MDHEN and CDR2 SYDVKM come from the germline V gene. The CDR3 spans 15 residues. CDR3 protein: CASSLQLRYNSPLHF. The CDR3 nucleotides read TGTGCCAGCAGTTTACAACTGCGATATAATTCACCCCTCCACTTT.

This clone was seen a handful of times. The chain couples TRBV7-8 to TRBJ1-5; 9 nucleotides align to TRBD1. Germline V gene data show CDR1 as SGHVS and CDR2 as FQNEAQ. The trim removed 5 bases at V and 5 bases at J, leaving 10 bases unmatched. CDR3 size: 16 residues. CDR3 sequence: CASSLRDRVRDQPQHF. In nucleotides, the CDR3 is TGTGCCAGCAGCCTTCGGGACAGGGTGCGTGATCAGCCCCAGCATTTT.

This chain joins TRBV3-1 (or the pseudogene TRBV3-2) and TRBJ2-1; TRBD2 matches at 9 bases. Germline V gene data show CDR1 as LGHDT and CDR2 as YNNKEL (reference sequence). Trimming took 4 bases from V and 4 from J; bases not matched to a gene: 5. The CDR3 extends over 15 amino acids. CDR3 sequence reads: CASSLLAGPYNEQFF. CDR3 coding DNA: TGTGCCAGCAGCCTTCTAGCGGGACCTTACAATGAGCAGTTCTTC.

This clone has more than one count but fewer than ten. The chain employs TRBV3-1 (or the pseudogene TRBV3-2) and TRBJ2-7, with 8 bases identical to TRBD2. V lost 1 base, J lost 2 bases, and 1 base stayed unmatched. Germline V lookup: CDR1 LGHDT, CDR2 YNNKEL (reference sequence). The CDR3 loop spans 14 amino acids. CDR3 bases: TGTGCCAGCAGCCAAGCGGGACTAGCCTACGAGCAGTACTTC. Translation gives CASSQAGLAYEQYF.

This rearrangement joins TRBV6-5 to TRBJ2-3; 8 bases align to TRBD2. Germline V gene sequence: CDR1 MNHEY, CDR2 SVGAGI. V shed 6 bases, J shed 4 bases, and the junction held 3 bases outside the gene matches. The length of the CDR3 is 13 residues. The CDR3 DNA sequence: TGTGCCAGCAGCGGGAGGGCCTCAGATACGCAGTATTTT. Translation: CASSGRASDTQYF.

The chain links TRBV7-2 to TRBJ1-6, with D unresolved. CDR1 is SGHTA, CDR2 FQGNSA, per germline. The ends were cut back, 3 bases at V and 7 bases at J, with 13 bases in the middle. The CDR3 consists of 15 residues. The CDR3 DNA reads TGTGCCAGCAGCTTTGGTACCCAGTTCAATTCACCCCTCCACTTT. It specifies CASSFGTQFNSPLHF.

The gene calls are TRBV29-1 and TRBJ2-4; 7 bases agree with TRBD2. CDR3 length: 14 residues. From germline, CDR1 is SQVTM and CDR2 ANQGSEA. After removal of 6 bases from V and 0 bases from J, the junction contained 5 bases not matched to a gene. The CDR3 protein is CSVRGVGAKNIQYF. CDR3 coding DNA: TGCAGCGTCCGGGGGGTTGGAGCCAAAAACATTCAGTACTTC.